A single TCR beta chain is shown here with its context. Per the germline V gene, CDR1 is SEHNR and CDR2 is FQNEAQ (reference sequence). This CDR3 spans 15 amino acids. Trimming pared 1 base from V and 2 bases from J, leaving 10 bases between. The source of the sample is a study of blood T cell repertoires in COVID-19. Study in general: COVID-19 samples collected from the United States, Italy and Spain covered acute and convalescent phases.

Profiling relied on immunoSEQ multiplex PCR, and the TCRdb table lists in-frame clones only, not all of them. The sample lists 56,000 or so clones; 89% were seen once. The clonotype comes from a human donor in a cohort sampled during active COVID-19. The V gene is TRBV7-9, the J gene TRBJ2-3; possibly TRBD2 for D (6 bases). Material for sequencing was peripheral blood. The CDR3 nucleotides read TGTGCCAGCAGCTTAGAGGGACTGAACACAGATACGCAGTATTTT. Residues: CASSLEGLNTDTQYF. The full variable domain, in which reference TRBV7-9 and TRBJ2-3 provide the parts outside the CDR3, is DTGVSQNPRHKITKRGQNVTFRCDPISEHNRLYWYRQTLGQGPEFLTYFQNEAQLEKSRLLSDRFSAERPKGSFSTLEIQRTEQGDSAMYLCASSLEGLNTDTQYFGPGTRLTVL.